Here is one T cell receptor (beta chain) with its context. The source of the sample is a study of T-cell memory formation after mild COVID-19. One entry per CDR3 protein results from TCRdb running MiXCR on the 5' RACE reads. The sample contains under 550,000 distinct CDR3 sequences, about 20% of which appear only once. The TCR originated in a man aged 18 to 30 who had mild COVID-19 (a few samples of this study predate the infection). Cell type and time point are not known. The material sequenced was PBMCs or a T cell subset sorted from them (not recorded which).

The CDR3 spells CSVDEGQVYGYTF. CDR3 DNA sequence: TGCAGCGTTGACGAGGGACAGGTCTATGGCTACACCTTC. This chain uses TRBV29-1 with TRBJ1-2; 8 nucleotides align to TRBD1. CDR1 and CDR2 (germline): SQVTM, ANQGSEA. The CDR3 has 13 amino acids. The V segment lost 3 bases and the J segment 4 bases; nucleotides outside the gene matches: 4.